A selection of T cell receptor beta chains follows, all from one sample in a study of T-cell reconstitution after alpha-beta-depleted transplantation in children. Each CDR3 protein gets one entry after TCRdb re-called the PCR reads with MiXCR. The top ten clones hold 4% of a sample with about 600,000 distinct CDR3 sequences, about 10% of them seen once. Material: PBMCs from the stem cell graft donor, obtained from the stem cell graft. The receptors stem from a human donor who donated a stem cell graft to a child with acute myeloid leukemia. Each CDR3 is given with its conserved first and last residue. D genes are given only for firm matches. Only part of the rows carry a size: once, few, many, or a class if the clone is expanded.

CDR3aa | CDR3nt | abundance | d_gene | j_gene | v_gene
CSARDGGIGTDTQYF | TGCAGTGCTAGAGATGGCGGGATTGGCACAGATACGCAGTATTTT | many | - | TRBJ2-3 | TRBV20-1
CSATRDFYEQYF | TGCAGTGCCACCCGGGACTTCTACGAGCAGTACTTC | many | - | TRBJ2-7 | TRBV20-1
CASSEGELGSHEQYF | TGTGCCAGCAGCGAAGGGGAACTAGGTTCCCACGAGCAGTACTTC | few | - | TRBJ2-7 | TRBV7-2
CASSGGQVGGQETQYF | TGTGCCAGCAGCGGAGGCCAGGTGGGGGGGCAAGAGACCCAGTACTTC | once | TRBD2 | TRBJ2-5 | TRBV11-1
CATSLTGTSGANVLTF | TGTGCCACCAGTCTCACAGGGACCTCTGGGGCCAACGTCCTGACTTTC | many | - | TRBJ2-6 | TRBV24-1
CAISDSVAGRPYEQYF | TGTGCCATCAGTGATTCAGTAGCGGGACGACCCTACGAGCAGTACTTC | many | TRBD2 | TRBJ2-7 | TRBV10-3
CSARDPSGRPYEQYF | TGCAGTGCTAGAGATCCTAGCGGAAGACCCTACGAGCAGTACTTC | few | TRBD2 | TRBJ2-7 | TRBV20-1
CASSQLGQGRTEAFF | TGCGCCAGCAGCCAGCTCGGACAGGGAAGAACTGAAGCTTTCTTT | - | TRBD1 | TRBJ1-1 | TRBV4-1
CASSPRGSGASRGYEQYF | TGTGCCAGCAGCCCCCGGGGTTCGGGGGCTTCCCGAGGCTACGAGCAGTACTTC | few | - | TRBJ2-7 | TRBV11-2
CAITEGYSTDTQYF | TGTGCCATCACCGAGGGCTATAGCACAGATACGCAGTATTTT | many | - | TRBJ2-3 | TRBV10-3
CASGRRPEQFF | TGTGCCAGCGGGCGGCGCCCTGAGCAGTTCTTC | - | - | TRBJ2-1 | TRBV12-3/TRBV12-4
CAISVEITYEQYF | TGTGCCATCAGTGTTGAGATTACCTACGAGCAGTACTTC | - | - | TRBJ2-7 | TRBV10-3
CAISGGAGELSGEQYF | TGTGCCATCAGTGGGGGGGCGGGGGAGCTCTCTGGGGAGCAGTACTTC | - | - | TRBJ2-7 | TRBV10-3
CASSRWGLAATKNIQYF | TGTGCCAGCAGTAGGTGGGGACTAGCGGCAACCAAAAACATTCAGTACTTC | many | TRBD2 | TRBJ2-4 | TRBV3-1
CSATIPGQQSPRQYF | TGCAGTGCTACGATCCCCGGGCAGCAGTCCCCCCGGCAGTACTTC | - | - | TRBJ2-7 | TRBV20-1
CASSLDQTWNTEAFF | TGCGCCAGCAGCTTGGACCAGACCTGGAACACTGAAGCTTTCTTT | few | - | TRBJ1-1 | TRBV5-1
CAIGTSGMHTGELFF | TGTGCCATTGGGACTAGCGGGATGCACACCGGGGAGCTGTTTTTT | - | TRBD2 | TRBJ2-2 | TRBV10-3
CASSHRDSHQETQYF | TGTGCCAGCAGCCACCGGGACTCCCACCAAGAGACCCAGTACTTC | - | - | TRBJ2-5 | TRBV12-3/TRBV12-4
CASSGQVMSNQPQHF | TGTGCCAGCAGTGGACAGGTGATGAGCAATCAGCCCCAGCATTTT | few | - | TRBJ1-5 | TRBV2
CASSSENTSPVVEQFF | TGTGCCAGCAGTTCAGAGAACACCTCACCGGTTGTGGAGCAGTTCTTC | - | - | TRBJ2-1 | TRBV6-2/TRBV6-3
CASSQDPPDRGHGYTF | TGCGCCAGCAGCCAAGATCCCCCGGACAGGGGGCATGGCTACACCTTC | few | TRBD1 | TRBJ1-2 | TRBV4-3
CSAGGRAHDTGELFF | TGCAGCGCTGGGGGCAGGGCACATGACACCGGGGAGCTGTTTTTT | few | - | TRBJ2-2 | TRBV29-1
CASSPGTENGYTF | TGTGCCAGCAGCCCCGGGACAGAGAATGGCTACACCTTC | - | TRBD1 | TRBJ1-2 | TRBV7-8
CASSRDRISGANVLTF | TGTGCCAGCAGCCGGGACAGGATCTCTGGGGCCAACGTCCTGACTTTC | few | TRBD1 | TRBJ2-6 | TRBV3-1
CASSWGLQRSSYEQYF | TGCGCCAGCAGCTGGGGCCTCCAGCGGAGCTCCTACGAGCAGTACTTC | many | - | TRBJ2-7 | TRBV5-1
CASSQEYPDYGYTF | TGCGCCAGCAGCCAAGAATACCCAGACTATGGCTACACCTTC | - | - | TRBJ1-2 | TRBV4-3
CASKTGSANTGELFF | TGTGCCAGCAAGACAGGCTCCGCGAACACCGGGGAGCTGTTTTTT | - | - | TRBJ2-2 | TRBV12-3/TRBV12-4
CASSQDTSGRAPANTGELFF | TGCGCCAGCAGCCAAGATACTAGCGGGAGGGCCCCCGCGAACACCGGGGAGCTGTTTTTT | - | TRBD2 | TRBJ2-2 | TRBV4-3
CASSLTEAYEQYF | TGCGCCAGCAGTCTGACTGAAGCCTACGAGCAGTACTTC | few | - | TRBJ2-7 | TRBV10-2
CASSQRVGPYEQYF | TGCGCCAGCAGCCAACGGGTCGGTCCCTACGAGCAGTACTTC | many | - | TRBJ2-7 | TRBV4-3
CASSFLTSGRMGGELFF | TGTGCCAGCAGTTTTTTGACTAGCGGGAGGATGGGCGGGGAGCTGTTTTTT | many | TRBD2 | TRBJ2-2 | TRBV27
CATSDGTVQFF | TGTGCCACCAGTGATGGGACCGTGCAGTTCTTC | few | - | TRBJ2-1 | TRBV24-1
CSVKGSNQPQHF | TGCAGCGTTAAAGGGAGCAATCAGCCCCAGCATTTT | few | - | TRBJ1-5 | TRBV29-1
CSASDQRLAGSLRGNEQFF | TGCAGTGCTAGCGACCAAAGACTAGCGGGAAGCCTCCGGGGGAATGAGCAGTTCTTC | - | TRBD2 | TRBJ2-1 | TRBV20-1
CASKLAGGSTDTQYF | TGTGCCAGCAAATTAGCGGGAGGGAGCACAGATACGCAGTATTTT | few | TRBD2 | TRBJ2-3 | TRBV7-9
CAIRPLGETKGNEQFF | TGTGCCATCAGACCCTTGGGGGAGACAAAGGGTAATGAGCAGTTCTTC | - | - | TRBJ2-1 | TRBV10-3